Here is one TCR beta chain with its context. Sequencing used immunoSEQ multiplex PCR; TCRdb keeps in-frame clones, though not all of them. The sample has 150,000 or so clones; 85% to 95% are singletons. These data come from a study of blood T cell repertoires in COVID-19. The germline V gene encodes CDR1 LNHDA and CDR2 SQIVND (reference sequence). The V end was cut by 7 bases, the J end by 4 bases, with 19 bases between. CDR3 size: 15 residues. This chain joins TRBV19 and TRBJ1-2; possible D gene TRBD1, 6 bases. The specimen was peripheral blood. The clonotype originates from a man aged 50-60 years with acute or convalescent COVID-19. The CDR3 reads CASTRWGGLSYGYTF. For the CDR3, the DNA is TGTGCCAGTACCCGTTGGGGGGGGCTGTCCTATGGCTACACCTTC.